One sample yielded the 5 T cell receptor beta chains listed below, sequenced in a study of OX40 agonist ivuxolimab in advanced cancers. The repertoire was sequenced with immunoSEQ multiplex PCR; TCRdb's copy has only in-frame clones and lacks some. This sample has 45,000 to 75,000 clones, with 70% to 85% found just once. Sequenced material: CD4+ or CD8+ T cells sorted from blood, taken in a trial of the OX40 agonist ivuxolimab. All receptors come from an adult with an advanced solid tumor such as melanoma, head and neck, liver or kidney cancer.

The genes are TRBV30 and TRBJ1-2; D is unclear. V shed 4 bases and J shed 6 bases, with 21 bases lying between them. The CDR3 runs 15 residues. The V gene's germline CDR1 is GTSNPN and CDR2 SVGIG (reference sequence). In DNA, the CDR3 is TGTGCCTGGAACCGAGAACGGGGAATCTCAGATGGCTACACCTTC. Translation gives CAWNRERGISDGYTF. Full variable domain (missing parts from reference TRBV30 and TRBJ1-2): SQTIHQWPATLVQPVGSPLSLECTVEGTSNPNLYWYRQAAGRGLQLLFYSVGIGQISSEVPQNLSASRPQDRQFILSSKKLLLSDSGFYLCAWNRERGISDGYTFGSGTRLTVV.

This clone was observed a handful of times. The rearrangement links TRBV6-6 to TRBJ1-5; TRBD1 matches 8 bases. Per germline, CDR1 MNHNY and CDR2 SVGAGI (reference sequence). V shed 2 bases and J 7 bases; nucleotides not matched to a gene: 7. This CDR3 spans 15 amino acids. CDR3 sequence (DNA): TGTGCCAGCAGTTACGACCATAGGACAGGGCAGCCCCAGCATTTT. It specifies CASSYDHRTGQPQHF.

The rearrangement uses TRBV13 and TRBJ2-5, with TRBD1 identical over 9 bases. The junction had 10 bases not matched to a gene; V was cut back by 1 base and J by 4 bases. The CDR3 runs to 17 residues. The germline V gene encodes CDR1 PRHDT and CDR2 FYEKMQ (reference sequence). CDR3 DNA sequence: TGTGCCAGCAGCTTAGCCACCGGGACAGGGTCCGGAGAGACCCAGTACTTC. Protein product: CASSLATGTGSGETQYF.

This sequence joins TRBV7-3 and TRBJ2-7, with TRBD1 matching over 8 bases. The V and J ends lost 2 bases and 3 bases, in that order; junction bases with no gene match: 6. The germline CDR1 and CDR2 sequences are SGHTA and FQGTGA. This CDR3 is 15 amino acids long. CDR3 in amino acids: CASSLEGTGDYEQYF. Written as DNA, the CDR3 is TGTGCCAGCAGCTTAGAGGGGACAGGCGACTACGAGCAGTACTTC.

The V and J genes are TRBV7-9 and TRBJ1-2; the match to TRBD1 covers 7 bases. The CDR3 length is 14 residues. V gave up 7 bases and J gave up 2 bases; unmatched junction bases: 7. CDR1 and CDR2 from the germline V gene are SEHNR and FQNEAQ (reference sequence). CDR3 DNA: TGTGCCAGCATCCTGACAGGGATGAACTATGGCTACACCTTC. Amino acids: CASILTGMNYGYTF.